This section outlines one T cell receptor (beta chain) sequence together with its context. One end of the junction does not line up with germline, which may come from a read error. Unique molecular identifiers were used to barcode this TCRbeta library. MiXCR was run by TCRdb on the PCR reads, yielding one entry per CDR3 protein. The data contain 250,000 to 300,000 distinct CDR3 sequences, almost 10% of them singletons. These data belong to a study of T-cell reconstitution after alpha-beta-depleted transplantation in children. The CDR3 totals 16 residues. Germline CDR1 SGHAT, CDR2 FQNNGV. The chain has TRBV11-2 and TRBJ2-1, with 8 bases matching TRBD2. The specimen was PBMCs from the stem cell graft donor, collected from the stem cell graft. The sequence derives from a human donor who donated a stem cell graft to a child with SCID. Written as DNA, the CDR3 is TGTTCCAGCAGCTTTATAGCGGGGAGCTCCTACAATGAGCAGTTCTTC. Encoded protein: CSSSFIAGSSYNEQFF. Full variable domain (rest looked up from reference TRBV11-2 and TRBJ2-1): EAGVAQSPRYKIIEKRQSVAFWCNPISGHATLYWYQQILGQGPKLLIQFQNNGVVDDSQLPKDRFSAERLKGVDSTLKIQPAKLEDSAVYLCSSSFIAGSSYNEQFFGPGTRLTVL.